What follows are 5 T cell receptor beta chains derived from one specimen sequenced in a study of type 1 and type 2 diabetes patients. Amplification started from genomic DNA. A primer set of 30 forward and 13 reverse primers amplified the CDR3. MiXCR, run by TCRdb on the multiplex PCR reads, gives a single entry per CDR3 protein. The data contain some 250,000 distinct CDR3 sequences, roughly 50% of them singletons. What was sequenced was peripheral blood mononuclear cells (PBMCs). These receptors all stem from a man aged 18-30 years with type 2 diabetes.

This clonotype came up many times. J is TRBJ2-7 and V is TRBV2, with D possibly being TRBD1 (6 bases). The V end lost 4 bases, the J end lost 4 bases, and 8 bases lay between the germline ends. The CDR3 length is 12 residues. Germline values: CDR1 SNHLY, CDR2 FYNNEI. The CDR3 spells CASSGRGYEQYF. The CDR3 DNA sequence: TGTGCCAGCAGTGGCAGGGGATACGAGCAGTACTTC.

This clonotype has more than one count but fewer than ten. The chain recombines TRBV27 with TRBJ2-7; TRBD1 aligns across 7 bases. CDR3 length: 13 residues. V was clipped by 5 bases and J by 6 bases; unmatched bases: 7. Per germline, CDR1 MNHEY and CDR2 SMNVEV (reference sequence). CDR3 in amino acids: CASSPDRAGEQYF. CDR3 nucleotides: TGTGCCAGCAGTCCAGACAGGGCCGGCGAGCAGTACTTC.

The chain couples TRBV20-1 to TRBJ2-3, with D perhaps matching TRBD1 (7 bases). The CDR3 is 14 amino acids. From germline, CDR1 is DFQATT and CDR2 SNEGSKA (reference sequence). CDR3 in amino acids: CSPQGDFHTDTQYF. CDR3 nucleotide sequence: TGCAGCCCCCAGGGGGACTTTCACACAGATACGCAGTATTTT.

This clonotype has more than one count but fewer than ten. This rearrangement joins TRBV12-3 or TRBV12-4 to TRBJ2-3; D uncertain. The CDR3 is 12 amino acids. Trimming took off 5 bases at V and 11 bases at J, with 14 bases between the two ends. The CDR3 protein is CASSPDPRGQYF. The CDR3 DNA reads as TGTGCCAGCAGTCCGGACCCCAGAGGGCAGTATTTT.

The chain recombines TRBV30 with TRBJ1-1; TRBD1 matches at 10 bases. Unmatched junction bases numbered 9, after V lost 8 bases and J lost 0 bases. CDR3 length equals 15 residues. Per the germline V gene, CDR1 is GTSNPN and CDR2 is SVGIG (reference sequence). In nucleotides, the CDR3 is TGTGCCGCCGACAGGGGGCTGGGTGTGAACACTGAAGCTTTCTTT. Amino acids: CAADRGLGVNTEAFF.